Following are 21 T cell receptor beta chains from one sample sequenced in a study of blood T cell repertoires in COVID-19. Assay: immunoSEQ multiplex PCR; the TCRdb copy retains only in-frame clones and omits some. The table shows tens of thousands of clones, with over 75% occurring only once. The source material was peripheral blood. The origin of the receptors is a man between 60 and 75 years old with COVID-19, enrolled during active disease.

V and J are TRBV5-1 and TRBJ2-2, with a tentative D call TRBD2 (5 bases). The ends were cut back, 0 bases at V and 1 base at J, with 13 bases in the middle. There are 17 residues in the CDR3. The V gene's germline CDR1 is SGHRS and CDR2 YFSETQ. The CDR3 loop is CASSLAGVAVNTGELFF. The CDR3 nucleotides are TGCGCCAGCAGCTTGGCCGGGGTGGCAGTGAACACCGGGGAGCTGTTTTTT. Filled out from reference TRBV5-1 and TRBJ2-2, the complete variable domain reads KAGVTQTPRYLIKTRGQQVTLSCSPISGHRSVSWYQQTPGQGLQFLFEYFSETQRNKGNFPGRFSGRQFSNSRSEMNVSTLELGDSALYLCASSLAGVAVNTGELFFGEGSRLTVL.

In DNA, the CDR3 is TGCGCCAGCAGCCAAGATGGTCAGGGTTTTCAGCCCCAGCATTTT. The encoded protein is CASSQDGQGFQPQHF. This chain connects TRBV4-1 to TRBJ1-5; tentatively, D is TRBD1 (5 bases). This CDR3 contains 15 residues. V dropped 0 bases and J dropped 6 bases, with 12 bases sitting between them. Looked up from germline, CDR1 is MGHRA and CDR2 is YSYEKL.

V usage is TRBV4-1 and J usage is TRBJ2-7, with D possibly TRBD1 on 6 matching bases. The CDR3 loop spans 14 amino acids. Trimming removed 2 bases at V and 6 bases at J, with 14 bases between. In germline, CDR1 is MGHRA, CDR2 YSYEKL. This CDR3 reads CASSQTGDTGEQYF. The CDR3 bases are TGCGCCAGCAGCCAAACTGGGGACACCGGCGAGCAGTACTTC.

CDR3 sequence reads: CASSWEAGGELFF. The DNA for the CDR3 is TGTGCCAGCAGCTGGGAGGCCGGCGGGGAGCTGTTTTTT. The chain has TRBV7-9 and TRBJ2-2; tentatively, D is TRBD2 (6 bases). The germline V and J ends were trimmed by 4 bases and 7 bases, with 10 bases remaining between them. From germline, CDR1 is SEHNR and CDR2 FQNEAQ (reference sequence). The CDR3 runs 13 residues.

The chain links TRBV18 to TRBJ2-5; D gene uncertain. This CDR3 has 13 amino acids. Trimming pared 0 bases from V and 5 bases from J, leaving 7 bases between. Germline CDR1 reads KGHSH; CDR2 reads LQKENI. CDR3 sequence: CASSPPTGETQYF. The DNA for the CDR3 is TGTGCCAGCTCACCACCGACTGGGGAGACCCAGTACTTC.

This clone occurred many times. The genes are TRBV29-1 and TRBJ1-2; D ambiguous. Trimming took off 3 bases at V and 8 bases at J, with 13 bases between the two ends. Looked up from germline, CDR1 is SQVTM and CDR2 is ANQGSEA. This CDR3 has 12 amino acids. Here the CDR3 reads CSVEVPAGGYTF. The DNA of the CDR3 is TGCAGCGTTGAGGTTCCAGCGGGGGGCTACACCTTC.

The chain is built from TRBV7-9 and TRBJ2-7, with 7 bases lining up with TRBD1. Trimming removed 5 bases from V and 7 bases from J; junction bases left unmatched: 8. This CDR3 region has 13 residues. CDR1 and CDR2 (germline): SEHNR, FQNEAQ (reference sequence). The CDR3: CASSPPTGNEQYF. CDR3 in DNA: TGTGCCAGCAGCCCACCGACAGGGAATGAGCAGTACTTC.

The count of this clone is one. This rearrangement joins TRBV2 to TRBJ2-1; TRBD2 matches at 10 bases. V trimming: 7 bases; J trimming: 0 bases; junction bases outside the gene matches: 3. The CDR3 runs 15 residues. CDR1 is SNHLY and CDR2 is FYNNEI in the germline V gene. The CDR3 spells CASTASGSSYNEQFF. The CDR3 DNA reads as TGTGCCAGCACCGCTAGCGGGAGCTCCTACAATGAGCAGTTCTTC.

This chain connects TRBV19 to TRBJ1-5; 11 nucleotides match TRBD1. The CDR3 sequence is 17 residues long. The germline CDR1 and CDR2 sequences are LNHDA and SQIVND (reference sequence). Trimming took 5 bases from V and 1 from J; bases not matched to a gene: 7. The CDR3 DNA follows: TGTGCCAGTAGTTCTCGGACAGGGGGCACGAGCAATCAGCCCCAGCATTTT. The encoded protein is CASSSRTGGTSNQPQHF.

V and J are TRBV19 and TRBJ2-7; perhaps TRBD1 as D (6 bases). The V gene lost 5 bases and the J gene lost 4 bases, with 12 bases spanning the gap. Germline V gives CDR1 LNHDA, CDR2 SQIVND (reference sequence). The CDR3 is 13 residues long. The CDR3 sequence: CASSLQQGYEQYF. The CDR3 DNA is TGTGCCAGTAGTTTACAACAGGGTTACGAGCAGTACTTC.

The V and J genes are TRBV12-3 or TRBV12-4 and TRBJ1-2, with D tentatively TRBD1 (6 bases). There are 12 residues in the CDR3. Trimming removed 4 bases from V and 10 bases from J, with 13 bases in between. CDR3 sequence: CASSSTGWDYTF. The CDR3 DNA reads as TGTGCCAGCAGTTCCACAGGGTGGGACTACACCTTC.

The genes are TRBV25-1 and TRBJ2-1; maybe TRBD1 (6 bases). Trimming removed 3 bases from V and 8 bases from J, with 17 bases in between. CDR1 is MGHDK and CDR2 is SYGVNS in the germline V gene. The CDR3 is made up of 15 amino acids. Here the CDR3 reads CASSDAAVEGDEQFF. CDR3 DNA: TGTGCCAGCAGTGACGCGGCGGTCGAGGGGGATGAGCAGTTCTTC.

This chain uses TRBV6-5 with TRBJ1-4; TRBD1 matches at 8 bases. This CDR3 region has 13 residues. The germline gives CDR1 MNHEY, CDR2 SVGAGI. V gave up 6 bases and J gave up 7 bases; unmatched junction bases: 4. Here the CDR3 DNA reads TGTGCCAGCAGAACCGGGACAGGTGAAAAACTGTTTTTT. It is translated as CASRTGTGEKLFF.

The sample holds one count of this clone. V and J are TRBV11-2 and TRBJ2-3; TRBD2 agrees at 8 bases. CDR1 and CDR2 (germline): SGHAT, FQNNGV. CDR3 size: 17 residues. V lost 6 bases, J lost 6 bases, and 17 bases stayed unmatched. CDR3 nucleotides: TGTGCCAGCAGTCGTAGCGGGATTAACCCGGGAATGGATACGCAGTATTTT. Translating gives CASSRSGINPGMDTQYF. The full variable domain, its missing parts supplied by reference TRBV11-2 and TRBJ2-3, is EAGVAQSPRYKIIEKRQSVAFWCNPISGHATLYWYQQILGQGPKLLIQFQNNGVVDDSQLPKDRFSAERLKGVDSTLKIQPAKLEDSAVYLCASSRSGINPGMDTQYFGPGTRLTVL.

J is TRBJ2-7 and V is TRBV15; maybe TRBD2 (7 bases). Germline CDR1 and CDR2: LNHNV and YYDKDF (reference sequence). Trimming took off 1 base at V and 2 bases at J, with 12 bases between the two ends. CDR3 length: 15 residues. The CDR3 here is CATSRVGGTPYEQYF. CDR3 bases: TGTGCCACCAGCAGAGTGGGGGGGACACCCTACGAGCAGTACTTC.

The V gene is TRBV5-6, the J gene TRBJ1-1; TRBD1 is a possible D gene (5 bases). Germline V gene data show CDR1 as SGHDT and CDR2 as YYEEEE. This CDR3 is built from 15 residues. Trimming left V 3 bases short and J 0 bases short, with 12 bases between. The CDR3 protein is CASSYFVTVNTEAFF. The DNA for the CDR3 is TGTGCCAGCAGCTATTTCGTGACAGTGAACACTGAAGCTTTCTTT.

V and J are TRBV6-5 and TRBJ1-2, with 8 bases aligning to TRBD1. The CDR3 is 14 residues long. With 0 bases clipped from V and 4 bases from J, the junction kept 1 base outside the gene matches. Germline assignment: CDR1 MNHEY and CDR2 SVGAGI. CDR3 bases: TGTGCCAGCAGTTACTCAGGACAGGGCTATGGCTACACCTTC. Protein: CASSYSGQGYGYTF.

V is TRBV9 and J is TRBJ2-3; D is uncertain. Germline CDR1 and CDR2: SGDLS and YYNGEE. The CDR3 is made up of 15 amino acids. With 3 bases removed from V and 2 bases from J, the gap between germline ends came to 13 bases. The CDR3 protein is CASSASPLATDTQYF. The CDR3 region has the DNA TGTGCCAGCAGCGCCTCCCCGTTAGCCACAGATACGCAGTATTTT.

J is TRBJ2-7 and V is TRBV5-1; D perhaps matches TRBD1 (6 bases). The CDR3 runs 15 residues. The V and J ends lost 3 bases and 4 bases respectively, with 17 bases between them. Germline loops: CDR1 SGHRS, CDR2 YFSETQ. CDR3: CASSSLLAGEYEQYF. CDR3 in DNA: TGCGCCAGCAGCTCTCTTCTCGCAGGGGAATACGAGCAGTACTTC.

V and J are TRBV18 and TRBJ2-3; TRBD2 is a possible D gene (6 bases). Trimming took 3 bases from V and 0 from J, leaving 10 bases between them. CDR1 is KGHSH and CDR2 is LQKENI in the germline V gene. The CDR3 has 15 amino acids. CDR3 residues: CASSPGTLSTDTQYF. CDR3 coding DNA: TGTGCCAGCTCACCCGGGACTTTAAGCACAGATACGCAGTATTTT.

CDR3 protein: CASSNQGNQPQHF. Here the CDR3 DNA reads TGTGCCAGTAGTAATCAGGGAAATCAGCCCCAGCATTTT. J is TRBJ1-5 and V is TRBV19, with D maybe TRBD1 (5 bases). The CDR3 contains 13 residues. Trimming removed 4 bases from V and 4 bases from J, with 8 bases in between. Germline CDR1 is LNHDA and CDR2 is SQIVND (reference sequence).